A single sample is the source of the 23 T cell receptor beta chains below, sequenced in a study of shared clonotypes between healthy human individuals. The assay was immunoSEQ multiplex PCR, and TCRdb's table has in-frame clones only and misses some. The sample shows some 2.1 million clones, roughly 94% of them seen only once. Specimen: naive CD4+ T cells sorted from blood. As for subset: CD45RA+ positively selected. The receptor source for this set is a young man in good health.

V is TRBV12-2 and J is TRBJ2-7. TRBV12-2 is termed a pseudogene. The CDR3 covers 15 residues. The CDR3 loop reads CASRSSEHLSYEQYF. The CDR3 nucleotides read TGTGCAAGTCGCTCTTCAGAGCACCTCTCCTACGAGCAGTACTTC.

The rearrangement uses TRBV5-8 and TRBJ1-2; 10 nucleotides line up with TRBD1. This CDR3 contains 15 residues. Germline lookup yields CDR1 SGHTS and CDR2 YDEGEE. V lost 3 bases, J lost 7 bases, and 9 bases stayed unmatched. The CDR3 region has the DNA TGTGCCAGCAGCTGGGGGACAGGGGTTCCCGGTGGCTACACCTTC. Residues: CASSWGTGVPGGYTF.

The chain carries TRBV7-2 and TRBJ1-3; 10 positions match TRBD1. Germline lookup yields CDR1 SGHTA and CDR2 FQGNSA. V gave up 5 bases and J gave up 3 bases; unmatched junction bases: 13. This CDR3 comprises 18 residues. The CDR3, as DNA: TGTGCCAGCAGCCCGAGACAGGGGGCGATTGGCCTTGGAAACACCATATATTTT. Amino acid sequence: CASSPRQGAIGLGNTIYF.

This clone has only one observation. This sequence joins TRBV6-5 and TRBJ2-2, with TRBD1 identical over 7 bases. V shed 5 bases and J 6 bases; nucleotides not matched to a gene: 3. The CDR3 covers 13 residues. Germline CDR1 is MNHEY and CDR2 is SVGAGI. For the CDR3, the DNA is TGTGCCAGCAGTAACAGGGGCGCCGGGGAGCTGTTTTTT. Protein sequence: CASSNRGAGELFF.

As for this clone: The same CDR3 is also encoded by other DNA sequences in this sample. The chain carries TRBV18 and TRBJ2-5; no firm D call. Trimming took off 3 bases at V and 4 bases at J, with 6 bases between the two ends. The CDR3 has 12 residues. CDR1 is KGHSH, CDR2 LQKENI, per germline. The CDR3 coding sequence is TGTGCCAGCTCACCCAATCTAGAGACCCAGTACTTC. Translated, it gives CASSPNLETQYF. Full variable domain (remainder filled in from reference TRBV18 and TRBJ2-5): NAGVMQNPRHLVRRRGQEARLRCSPMKGHSHVYWYRQLPEEGLKFMVYLQKENIIDESGMPKERFSAEFPKEGPSILRIQQVVRGDSAAYFCASSPNLETQYFGPGTRLLVL.

This rearrangement joins TRBV5-1 to TRBJ2-4; D ambiguous. The V end was cut by 0 bases, the J end by 0 bases, with 13 bases between. The CDR3 is 17 amino acids. Per the germline V gene, CDR1 is SGHRS and CDR2 is YFSETQ. CDR3 amino acids: CASSLGAVELAKNIQYF. The CDR3 DNA is TGCGCCAGCAGCTTGGGAGCAGTGGAACTAGCCAAAAACATTCAGTACTTC.

The chain has TRBV6-1 and TRBJ1-2; perhaps TRBD1 as D (5 bases). Germline V gene data show CDR1 as MNHNS and CDR2 as SASEGT. CDR3 length: 14 amino acids. Trimming took off 3 bases at V and 5 bases at J, with 13 bases between the two ends. The CDR3 loop reads CASSERGGRYGYTF. The DNA for the CDR3 is TGTGCCAGCAGTGAGCGGGGCGGGAGATATGGCTACACCTTC.

The CDR3 sequence is CASSSTVGSQGAPDGYTF. Here the CDR3 DNA reads TGTGCCAGCAGCTCGACCGTCGGCTCACAGGGGGCGCCGGATGGCTACACCTTC. The chain recombines TRBV11-2 with TRBJ1-2; TRBD1 matches 9 bases. J was trimmed by 6 bases and V by 4 bases; bases with no gene match: 18. This CDR3 has 18 amino acids. Germline CDR1 is SGHAT and CDR2 is FQNNGV. The entire variable domain, with the rest obtained from reference TRBV11-2 and TRBJ1-2, is as follows: EAGVAQSPRYKIIEKRQSVAFWCNPISGHATLYWYQQILGQGPKLLIQFQNNGVVDDSQLPKDRFSAERLKGVDSTLKIQPAKLEDSAVYLCASSSTVGSQGAPDGYTFGSGTRLTVV.

This clone was seen a single time. The V and J genes are TRBV27 and TRBJ2-7; 8 bases align to TRBD1. The CDR3 is 14 amino acids. J was trimmed by 4 bases and V by 6 bases; bases with no gene match: 8. Germline-derived CDR1 and CDR2 are MNHEY and SMNVEV (reference sequence). CDR3 sequence reads: CASSLRQGKYEQYF. The CDR3 nucleotides are TGTGCCAGCAGCCTTCGACAGGGGAAGTACGAGCAGTACTTC.

This clone appeared a single time. The genes are TRBV2 and TRBJ1-5; D not certain. V lost 7 bases and J 3 bases, leaving 13 bases between the germline ends. The CDR3 is 14 residues long. Germline V gene data show CDR1 as SNHLY and CDR2 as FYNNEI. The CDR3 loop is CASNDKFFNQPQHF. In nucleotides, the CDR3 is TGTGCCAGCAACGACAAATTTTTCAATCAGCCCCAGCATTTT.

Points on this clone: The same CDR3 is also encoded by other DNA sequences in this sample. The genes are TRBV7-9 and TRBJ2-3, with 10 bases identical to TRBD2. Trimming at V came to 1 base and at J to 6 bases, leaving 7 bases not matched to a gene. This CDR3 contains 16 residues. The germline V gene has CDR1 SEHNR and CDR2 FQNEAQ (reference sequence). The CDR3 region has the DNA TGTGCCAGCAGCTTAGTGCTAGCGGGAGCCGGCGATACGCAGTATTTT. Translating gives CASSLVLAGAGDTQYF.

This chain uses TRBV6-1 with TRBJ1-3; possible D gene TRBD1, 6 bases. In germline, CDR1 is MNHNS, CDR2 SASEGT. The V end was cut by 8 bases, the J end by 2 bases, with 10 bases between. The length of the CDR3 is 13 residues. CDR3 residues: CASEGGTGNTIYF. CDR3 in DNA: TGTGCCAGCGAGGGGGGGACTGGAAACACCATATATTTT.

The V and J genes are TRBV10-2 and TRBJ1-1, with D unclear. Trimming took 4 bases from V and 0 from J, leaving 6 bases between them. The germline V gene encodes CDR1 WSHSY and CDR2 SAAADI. The length of the CDR3 is 13 residues. CDR3 in DNA: TGCGCCAGCAGTGCGGGAGTGAACACTGAAGCTTTCTTT. Translated, it gives CASSAGVNTEAFF.

The chain is built from TRBV5-1 and TRBJ2-1; tentative D call: TRBD2 (6 bases). The CDR3 is 15 residues long. Germline-derived CDR1 and CDR2 are SGHRS and YFSETQ. V dropped 4 bases and J dropped 2 bases, with 13 bases sitting between them. The CDR3 DNA reads TGCGCCAGCAGCGGTAGCGGAGGGACCTACAATGAGCAGTTCTTC. Translation: CASSGSGGTYNEQFF.

CDR3 nucleotide sequence: TGCAGCGTTGATTCGTGGAACACCGGGGAGCTGTTTTTT. Its translation is CSVDSWNTGELFF. V is TRBV29-1 and J is TRBJ2-2; D gene ambiguous. Germline V gives CDR1 SQVTM, CDR2 ANQGSEA. The CDR3 runs 13 residues. V was clipped by 3 bases and J by 1 base, with 6 bases between them.

The rearrangement links TRBV10-3 to TRBJ2-3; maybe TRBD1 (6 bases). CDR3 length equals 16 residues. Germline assignment: CDR1 ENHRY and CDR2 SYGVKD. Trimming removed 6 bases from V and 0 bases from J, with 16 bases in between. The CDR3 DNA reads as TGTGCCATCAGCACGACAGGTGTTCCTAGCACAGATACGCAGTATTTT. This codes for CAISTTGVPSTDTQYF.

This clone has only one observation. The chain joins TRBV2 to TRBJ2-7; 9 bases are a match to TRBD1. The ends lost 5 bases at V and 3 bases at J; junction bases unmatched: 17. CDR3 length: 18 amino acids. Per the germline V gene, CDR1 is SNHLY and CDR2 is FYNNEI. The CDR3 loop is CASSRAYGGQGKRYEQYF. CDR3 nucleotides: TGTGCCAGCAGTCGTGCTTATGGGGGACAGGGTAAACGCTACGAGCAGTACTTC.

The chain recombines TRBV7-2 with TRBJ2-7; 12 bases line up with TRBD1. V shed 5 bases, J shed 2 bases, and the junction held 4 bases outside the gene matches. The germline gives CDR1 SGHTA, CDR2 FQGNSA. This CDR3 is built from 15 residues. The DNA for the CDR3 is TGTGCCAGCAGCCGGGACAGGGGGCTTGCCTACGAGCAGTACTTC. Translation: CASSRDRGLAYEQYF.

V gene TRBV10-3 combines with J gene TRBJ1-2; D ambiguous. Trimming pared 10 bases from V and 8 bases from J, leaving 20 bases between. Germline V gene sequence: CDR1 ENHRY, CDR2 SYGVKD. This CDR3 has 13 amino acids. CDR3 sequence: CATNLDITQGYTF. In DNA, the CDR3 is TGTGCCACGAACTTAGACATTACACAAGGCTACACCTTC.

This clone was detected only once. The CDR3 loop is CAWSVSAGVTYEQYF. CDR3 coding DNA: TGTGCCTGGAGTGTTTCGGCGGGAGTTACCTACGAGCAGTACTTC. The V call is TRBV30, the J call TRBJ2-7; TRBD2 aligns across 7 bases. The CDR3 is made up of 15 amino acids. The J segment lost 2 bases and the V segment lost 0 bases, leaving 7 bases of the junction unmatched. Germline-derived CDR1 and CDR2 are GTSNPN and SVGIG (reference sequence).

This clone was picked up one time. This chain connects TRBV14 to TRBJ1-1; 10 bases line up with TRBD1. The CDR3 extends over 16 amino acids. Germline V gene sequence: CDR1 SGHDN, CDR2 FVKESK. The V gene end was trimmed by 4 bases and the J gene end by 4 bases; junction bases not matched to a gene: 9. CDR3 in amino acids: CASSPLDRGHSTEAFF. CDR3 sequence (DNA): TGTGCCAGCAGCCCCCTCGACAGGGGGCATAGCACTGAAGCTTTCTTT.

The chain is built from TRBV5-4 and TRBJ2-3, with D hard to call. The V end lost 0 bases, the J end lost 7 bases, and 18 bases lay between the germline ends. The CDR3 spans 16 residues. Germline V gives CDR1 SGHNT, CDR2 YYREEE (reference sequence). CDR3 nucleotide sequence: TGTGCCAGCAGCTTGGACACAACTTCGACCAAAAATACGCAGTATTTT. This codes for CASSLDTTSTKNTQYF.

V usage is TRBV11-2 and J usage is TRBJ2-7, with D tentatively TRBD1 (6 bases). V shed 3 bases and J shed 2 bases, with 17 bases lying between them. The V gene's germline CDR1 is SGHAT and CDR2 FQNNGV. This CDR3 is built from 16 residues. The CDR3 protein is CASSFFPVDSTYEQYF. The CDR3 region has the DNA TGTGCCAGCAGCTTTTTCCCCGTGGACAGCACCTACGAGCAGTACTTC.